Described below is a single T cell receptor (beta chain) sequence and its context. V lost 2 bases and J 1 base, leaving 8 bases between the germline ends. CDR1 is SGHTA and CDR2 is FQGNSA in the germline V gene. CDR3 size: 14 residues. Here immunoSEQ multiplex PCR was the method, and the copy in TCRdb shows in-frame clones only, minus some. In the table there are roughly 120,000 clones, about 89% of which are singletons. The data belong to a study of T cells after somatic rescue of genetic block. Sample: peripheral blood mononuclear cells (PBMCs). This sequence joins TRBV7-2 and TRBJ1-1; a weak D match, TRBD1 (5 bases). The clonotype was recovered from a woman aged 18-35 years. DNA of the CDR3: TGTGCCAGCAGCTTACAGGGATCGAACACTGAAGCTTTCTTT. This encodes CASSLQGSNTEAFF.